One sample yielded the 15 T cell receptor beta chains listed below, sequenced in a study of cytomegalovirus exposure and HLA in healthy donors. Clones were sequenced by immunoSEQ multiplex PCR, and TCRdb holds only the in-frame ones, with some missing. Among 250,000 to 350,000 clones, around 90% were seen once, and the ten largest hold approximately 0.9%. The sample taken for sequencing was PBMCs. Source of these receptors: a man younger than 45 in good health and CMV-seronegative.

The rearrangement links TRBV18 to TRBJ2-7; TRBD1 aligns across 7 bases. The CDR3 runs 13 residues. Losses at the gene ends were 0 bases for V and 7 bases for J; bases not matched to a gene: 3. From germline, CDR1 is KGHSH and CDR2 LQKENI. The CDR3 loop reads CASSPPPGQEQYF. CDR3 coding DNA: TGTGCCAGCTCACCACCCCCGGGACAGGAGCAGTACTTC.

The chain employs TRBV2 and TRBJ2-3, with 8 bases aligning to TRBD2. The germline CDR1 and CDR2 sequences are SNHLY and FYNNEI. The CDR3 is 16 amino acids. Unmatched junction bases numbered 8, after V lost 6 bases and J lost 0 bases. DNA for the CDR3: TGTGCCAGCAGCGTAGTGGGACTAGTGAGCACAGATACGCAGTATTTT. This gives the protein CASSVVGLVSTDTQYF.

The chain links TRBV11-2 to TRBJ2-2; 7 bases align to TRBD1. This CDR3 comprises 17 residues. V shed 3 bases and J 4 bases; nucleotides not matched to a gene: 11. Germline V gene lookup returns CDR1 SGHAT and CDR2 FQNNGV. The CDR3 sequence: CASSLISAGGVTGELFF. CDR3 DNA sequence: TGTGCCAGCAGCTTGATCTCCGCAGGGGGAGTCACCGGGGAGCTGTTTTTT.

The chain recombines TRBV6-4 with TRBJ2-1, with 7 positions matching TRBD2. V shed 2 bases and J 10 bases; nucleotides not matched to a gene: 11. Germline V CDR1 and CDR2: MRHNA, SNTAGT. The CDR3 runs 15 residues. CDR3 amino acids: CASSDGGVAIEEQFF. The CDR3 coding sequence is TGTGCCAGCAGTGACGGGGGGGTGGCAATAGAAGAGCAGTTCTTC.

This clone has just a few counts. V usage is TRBV10-1 and J usage is TRBJ1-3, with D possibly TRBD1 on 5 matching bases. Germline-derived CDR1 and CDR2 are WNHNN and SYGVQD (reference sequence). The germline V and J ends were trimmed by 7 bases and 1 base, with 8 bases remaining between them. This CDR3 region has 13 residues. The CDR3 is CASNQGSGNTIYF. In DNA form, the CDR3 reads TGCGCCAGCAACCAGGGATCTGGAAACACCATATATTTT.

The CDR3: CASSLIQGARNGELFF. As DNA, the CDR3 is TGTGCCAGCAGCTTGATACAGGGGGCAAGGAACGGGGAGCTGTTTTTT. This chain uses TRBV5-5 with TRBJ2-2, with 9 bases that match TRBD1. This CDR3 comprises 16 residues. After removal of 1 base from V and 7 bases from J, the junction contained 8 bases not matched to a gene. Looked up from germline, CDR1 is SGHKS and CDR2 is YYEKEE (reference sequence).

The chain employs TRBV5-4 and TRBJ2-7; D possibly corresponds to TRBD2 (6 bases). The germline V and J ends were trimmed by 4 bases and 1 base, with 9 bases remaining between them. CDR1 and CDR2 (germline): SGHNT, YYREEE (reference sequence). The CDR3 consists of 13 residues. CDR3 nucleotides: TGTGCCAGCAGCACGGGACTTTCCTACGAGCAGTACTTC. It specifies CASSTGLSYEQYF.

The chain joins TRBV5-4 to TRBJ2-7, with TRBD1 matching 8 bases. V lost 5 bases, J lost 3 bases, and 4 bases stayed unmatched. The CDR3 contains 13 residues. CDR1 is SGHNT and CDR2 is YYREEE in the germline V gene (reference sequence). CDR3 amino acids: CASRSDRDYEQYF. The DNA for the CDR3 is TGTGCCAGCAGATCGGACAGGGACTACGAGCAGTACTTC.

The CDR3 is CASSYRGMEGETQYF. CDR3 coding DNA: TGTGCCAGCAGTTATAGGGGAATGGAGGGGGAGACCCAGTACTTC. This rearrangement joins TRBV7-9 to TRBJ2-5, with a weak D call TRBD2 (6 bases). Germline assignment: CDR1 SEHNR and CDR2 FQNEAQ (reference sequence). V lost 6 bases and J 5 bases, leaving 19 bases between the germline ends. There are 15 residues in the CDR3.

With respect to this clone: Other DNA sequences within the sample encode an identical CDR3. The chain couples TRBV20-1 to TRBJ2-7, with D perhaps matching TRBD2 (6 bases). Per the germline V gene, CDR1 is DFQATT and CDR2 is SNEGSKA (reference sequence). V lost 3 bases to trimming and J lost 3 bases, with 6 bases between them. The CDR3 spans 11 residues. CDR3 nucleotide sequence: TGCAGTGCTAGGGGGGGCTACGAGCAGTACTTC. Encoded protein: CSARGGYEQYF.

V is TRBV6-1 and J is TRBJ1-2; D not resolved. The germline V gene encodes CDR1 MNHNS and CDR2 SASEGT. V lost 3 bases and J lost 2, with 10 bases in between. This CDR3 region has 14 residues. The CDR3 here is CASSERAGNYGYTF. DNA for the CDR3: TGTGCCAGCAGTGAGAGGGCCGGGAACTATGGCTACACCTTC.

The gene calls are TRBV6-1 and TRBJ1-2; possibly TRBD1 for D (6 bases). The CDR3 spans 13 residues. CDR1 and CDR2 (germline): MNHNS, SASEGT. V was clipped by 3 bases and J by 4 bases, with 9 bases between them. The CDR3 nucleotides are TGTGCCAGCAGTGACCGAGGGGGCTATGGCTACACCTTC. It encodes CASSDRGGYGYTF.

CDR3 in amino acids: CASSWTQGFNGYTF. The CDR3 nucleotides are TGTGCCAGCAGTTGGACACAGGGGTTCAATGGCTACACCTTC. The chain uses TRBV2 and TRBJ1-2; 7 nucleotides match TRBD1. The V gene's germline CDR1 is SNHLY and CDR2 FYNNEI. V shed 5 bases, J shed 6 bases, and the junction held 9 bases outside the gene matches. The CDR3 extends over 14 amino acids.

The chain is built from TRBV5-4 and TRBJ2-1; weak D call: TRBD2 (5 bases). This CDR3 comprises 16 residues. V gave up 3 bases and J gave up 2 bases, with 15 bases separating them. CDR1 SGHNT and CDR2 YYREEE come from the germline V gene (reference sequence). CDR3 DNA sequence: TGTGCCAGCAGCTCCCTGACGGGGTTACCCTACAATGAGCAGTTCTTC. Its protein product is CASSSLTGLPYNEQFF.

This rearrangement joins TRBV15 to TRBJ2-5, with 11 bases lining up with TRBD2. This CDR3 comprises 14 residues. Germline V gene data show CDR1 as LNHNV and CDR2 as YYDKDF (reference sequence). V gave up 3 bases and J gave up 4 bases; unmatched junction bases: 1. In DNA form, the CDR3 reads TGTGCCACCAGCAGGCTAGCGGGAGGAGAGACCCAGTACTTC. Translating it yields CATSRLAGGETQYF. The full variable domain, rest sourced from reference TRBV15 and TRBJ2-5, is DAMVIQNPRYQVTQFGKPVTLSCSQTLNHNVMYWYQQKSSQAPKLLFHYYDKDFNNEADTPDNFQSRRPNTSFCFLDIRSPGLGDTAMYLCATSRLAGGETQYFGPGTRLLVL.